What follows are 2 T cell receptor beta chains derived from one specimen sequenced in a study of Graves' ophthalmopathy and Graves' hyperthyroidism (dated by TCRdb to between 2017 and 2018). The run used an Illumina HiSeq 2000. For repertoire sequencing, TCR beta CDR3 regions were amplified from RNA transcripts. HTBI primers and the Qiagen OneStep RT-PCR kit were used in a first-round RT-PCR, which was followed by a second-round multiplex PCR, size selection and purification. Through fastp at Q25 and MiXCR, TCRdb rebuilt clones from the public reads, retaining in-frame beta chains. CDR3 protein duplicates are merged, each entry listing the most common genes and DNA. The sample table lists about 1.1 million distinct CDR3 sequences, about 35% of them with a count of one. More than 9.5% of the sample is taken by the ten largest. The material sequenced was peripheral blood or thyroid tissue (not recorded which). All receptors come from an adult man with Graves' hyperthyroidism.

The chain joins TRBV12-3 or TRBV12-4 to TRBJ2-7; D remains unclear. The ends were cut back, 3 bases at V and 7 bases at J, with 10 bases in the middle. CDR3 length: 12 residues. The CDR3 DNA reads TGTGCCAGCAGTTTCGGGTTTCGGGAGCAGTACTTC. Amino acids: CASSFGFREQYF.

This rearrangement joins TRBV29-1 to TRBJ1-4, with D hard to call. V was shortened by 6 bases and J by 15 bases, with 14 bases between the two germline ends. There are 10 residues in the CDR3. Germline-derived CDR1 and CDR2 are SQVTM and ANQGSEA. The CDR3 DNA follows: TGCAGCGTAGTTGGAGATAAAGTGTTTTTT. The encoded protein is CSVVGDKVFF.